The source of this T cell receptor (beta chain) is a study of control samples from healthy donors and cancer patients. Data came from immunoSEQ multiplex PCR; TCRdb stores just in-frame clones and leaves some out. The table has some 410,000 clones, 90% seen once; the top ten hold approximately 6.3%. CDR1 is LNHDA, CDR2 SQIVND, per germline (reference sequence). The ends lost 3 bases at V and 1 base at J; junction bases unmatched: 5. This CDR3 comprises 16 residues. The sequence derives from a man between 35 and 55 years old with head and neck cancer. The chain uses TRBV19 and TRBJ1-5; 8 bases are a match to TRBD1. Sequences were obtained from PBMCs. CDR3 in amino acids: CASSIRQGLSNQPQHF. DNA of the CDR3: TGTGCCAGTAGTATCCGACAGGGGTTGAGCAATCAGCCCCAGCATTTT.